One and the same sample provided the 9 T cell receptor beta chains below, sequenced in a study of cytotoxic CD8 clonotypes in ibrutinib-treated CLL. Using immunoSEQ multiplex PCR, the repertoire was profiled, and TCRdb retains in-frame clones only, with some absent. Of 150,000 or so clones in the sample, 79% were seen once. This specimen consisted of PBMCs, obtained after 12 months of ibrutinib treatment. These receptors all come from a human donor with chronic lymphocytic leukemia.

This clone was seen a handful of times. The chain uses TRBV14 and TRBJ1-1; D may be TRBD1 (5 bases). Germline CDR1 reads SGHDN; CDR2 reads FVKESK. This CDR3 has 14 residues. Trimming stripped 7 bases from V and 3 bases from J, with 15 bases between. CDR3 nucleotides: TGTGCCAGCACCCCCCGGGACCGGTACACTGAAGCTTTCTTT. Translation gives CASTPRDRYTEAFF.

V is TRBV27 and J is TRBJ2-7; D possibly corresponds to TRBD2 (5 bases). There are 15 residues in the CDR3. Germline assignment: CDR1 MNHEY and CDR2 SMNVEV (reference sequence). The V and J ends lost 2 bases and 3 bases respectively, with 14 bases between them. This chain's CDR3 is CASSLAGVKSYEQYF. The CDR3 DNA follows: TGTGCCAGCAGTTTAGCCGGGGTCAAAAGCTACGAGCAGTACTTC.

This clone was seen once. The chain couples TRBV4-2 to TRBJ2-7; D may be TRBD1 (6 bases). This CDR3 is built from 17 residues. Germline assignment: CDR1 LGHNA and CDR2 YNFKEQ. The V end was cut by 0 bases, the J end by 3 bases, with 18 bases between. In DNA, the CDR3 is TGTGCCAGCAGCCAAGAGATGACAGGACTCACGGGCTACGAGCAGTACTTC. The encoded protein is CASSQEMTGLTGYEQYF.

The chain recombines TRBV28 with TRBJ2-7, with D perhaps TRBD1 (6 bases). CDR1 and CDR2 (germline): MDHEN, SYDVKM. The length of the CDR3 is 13 residues. Trimming removed 7 bases at V and 5 bases at J, with 15 bases between. The CDR3 nucleotides read TGTGCCAGCAACTTACAGGGAACGAACGAGCAGTACTTC. As protein: CASNLQGTNEQYF. Full variable domain (remainder filled in from reference TRBV28 and TRBJ2-7): DVKVTQSSRYLVKRTGEKVFLECVQDMDHENMFWYRQDPGLGLRLIYFSYDVKMKEKGDIPEGYSVSREKKERFSLILESASTNQTSMYLCASNLQGTNEQYFGPGTRLTVT.

The rearrangement uses TRBV10-1 and TRBJ2-7; D is possibly TRBD1 or TRBD2 (5 bases each). The germline V and J ends were trimmed by 5 bases and 5 bases, with 13 bases remaining between them. The CDR3 contains 13 residues. The germline CDR1 and CDR2 sequences are WNHNN and SYGVQD (reference sequence). For the CDR3, the DNA is TGCGCCAGCAGTTGGGACCGAACTGACGAGCAGTACTTC. It specifies CASSWDRTDEQYF.

This clone was seen just once. This sequence joins TRBV15 and TRBJ1-5; D remains unclear. Germline values: CDR1 LNHNV, CDR2 YYDKDF (reference sequence). Trimming took off 0 bases at V and 5 bases at J, with 2 bases between the two ends. This CDR3 contains 12 residues. In DNA form, the CDR3 reads TGTGCCACCAGCAGAGATGATCAGCCCCAGCATTTT. Translating gives CATSRDDQPQHF.

This clone was observed a single time. The chain carries TRBV4-3 and TRBJ2-7; the match to TRBD1 covers 7 bases. The junction had 7 bases not matched to a gene; V was cut back by 1 base and J by 4 bases. The CDR3 spans 15 residues. Germline CDR1 and CDR2: LGHNA and YSLEER. In nucleotides, the CDR3 is TGCGCCAGCAGCCAAGCAGGCAGGGGGAGTTACGAGCAGTACTTC. Protein product: CASSQAGRGSYEQYF.

The chain has TRBV4-3 and TRBJ2-1; TRBD1 or TRBD2 may be the D gene (6 bases each). Trimming pared 0 bases from V and 7 bases from J, leaving 7 bases between. The CDR3 loop spans 13 amino acids. Looked up from germline, CDR1 is LGHNA and CDR2 is YSLEER. CDR3 sequence: CASSQEGGNEQFF. The DNA of the CDR3 is TGCGCCAGCAGCCAAGAAGGGGGGAATGAGCAGTTCTTC.

V gene TRBV7-9 combines with J gene TRBJ2-5; 7 bases are a match to TRBD1. The ends lost 4 bases at V and 2 bases at J; junction bases unmatched: 13. The germline V gene has CDR1 SEHNR and CDR2 FQNEAQ (reference sequence). There are 17 residues in the CDR3. The CDR3 coding sequence is TGTGCCAGCAGCTACAAACTTTTAGGACAGGAACAAGAGACCCAGTACTTC. Its translation: CASSYKLLGQEQETQYF.